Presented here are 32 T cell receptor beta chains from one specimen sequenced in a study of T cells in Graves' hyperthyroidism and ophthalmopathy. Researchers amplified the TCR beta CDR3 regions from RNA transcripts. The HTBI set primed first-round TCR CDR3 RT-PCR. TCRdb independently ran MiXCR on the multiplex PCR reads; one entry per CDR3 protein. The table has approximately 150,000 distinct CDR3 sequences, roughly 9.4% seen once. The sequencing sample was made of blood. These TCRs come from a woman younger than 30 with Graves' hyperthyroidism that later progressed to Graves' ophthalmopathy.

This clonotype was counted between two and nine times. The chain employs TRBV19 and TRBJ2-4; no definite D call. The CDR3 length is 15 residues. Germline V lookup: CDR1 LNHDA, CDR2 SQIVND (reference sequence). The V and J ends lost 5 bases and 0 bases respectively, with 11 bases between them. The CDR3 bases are TGTGCCAGTAGTCCAGACGCTGAAGCCAAAAACATTCAGTACTTC. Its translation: CASSPDAEAKNIQYF.

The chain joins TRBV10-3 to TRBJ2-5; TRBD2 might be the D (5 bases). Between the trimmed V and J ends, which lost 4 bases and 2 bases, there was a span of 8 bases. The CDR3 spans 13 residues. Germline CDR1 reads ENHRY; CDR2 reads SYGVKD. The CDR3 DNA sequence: TGTGCCATCAGTGGCGGGTCTCAAGAGACCCAGTACTTC. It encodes CAISGGSQETQYF.

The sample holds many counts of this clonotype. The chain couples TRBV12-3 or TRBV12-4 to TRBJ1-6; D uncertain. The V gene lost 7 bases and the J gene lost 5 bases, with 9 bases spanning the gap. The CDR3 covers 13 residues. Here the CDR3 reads CASTPTNNSPLHF. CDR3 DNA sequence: TGTGCCAGCACCCCGACCAATAATTCACCCCTCCACTTT.

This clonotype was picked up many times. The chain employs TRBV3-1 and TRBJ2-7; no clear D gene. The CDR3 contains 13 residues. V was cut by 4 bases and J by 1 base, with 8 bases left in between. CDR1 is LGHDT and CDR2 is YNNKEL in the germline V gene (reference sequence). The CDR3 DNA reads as TGTGCCAGCAGCCTGGTTCTATCCTACGAGCAGTACTTC. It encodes CASSLVLSYEQYF.

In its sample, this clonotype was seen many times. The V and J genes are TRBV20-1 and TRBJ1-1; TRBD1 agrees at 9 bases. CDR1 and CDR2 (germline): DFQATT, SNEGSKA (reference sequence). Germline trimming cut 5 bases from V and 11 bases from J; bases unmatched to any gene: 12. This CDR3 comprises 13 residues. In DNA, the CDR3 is TGCAGTGCTGGAACAGGACAGGGGTTTATGGCTTTCTTT. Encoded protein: CSAGTGQGFMAFF.

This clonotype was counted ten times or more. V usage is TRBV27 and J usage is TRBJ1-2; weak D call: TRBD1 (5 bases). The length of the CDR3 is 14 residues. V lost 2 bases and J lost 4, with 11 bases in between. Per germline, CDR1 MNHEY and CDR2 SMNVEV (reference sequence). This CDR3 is CASSLRGGSYGYTF. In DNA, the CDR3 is TGTGCCAGCAGTTTACGCGGGGGTAGCTATGGCTACACCTTC.

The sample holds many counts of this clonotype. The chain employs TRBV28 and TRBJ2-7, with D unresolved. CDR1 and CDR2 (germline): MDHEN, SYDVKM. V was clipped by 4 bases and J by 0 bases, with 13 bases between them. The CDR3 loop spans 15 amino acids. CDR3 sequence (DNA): TGTGCCAGCAGTTCGTGGACCATGAGCTCCTACGAGCAGTACTTC. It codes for CASSSWTMSSYEQYF.

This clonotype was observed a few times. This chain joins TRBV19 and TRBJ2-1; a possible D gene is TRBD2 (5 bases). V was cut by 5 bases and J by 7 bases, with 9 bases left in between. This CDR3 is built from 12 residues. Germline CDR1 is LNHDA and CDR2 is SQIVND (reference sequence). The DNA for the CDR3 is TGTGCCAGTAGTCTGAGGGAGAATGAGCAGTTCTTC. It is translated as CASSLRENEQFF. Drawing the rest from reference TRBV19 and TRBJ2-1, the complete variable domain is DGGITQSPKYLFRKEGQNVTLSCEQNLNHDAMYWYRQDPGQGLRLIYYSQIVNDFQKGDIAEGYSVSREKKESFPLTVTSAQKNPTAFYLCASSLRENEQFFGPGTRLTVL.

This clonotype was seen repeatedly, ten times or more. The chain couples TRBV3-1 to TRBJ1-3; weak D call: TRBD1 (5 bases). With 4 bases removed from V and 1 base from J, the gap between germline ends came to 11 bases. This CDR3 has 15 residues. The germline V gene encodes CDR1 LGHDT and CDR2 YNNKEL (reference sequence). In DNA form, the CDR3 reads TGTGCCAGCAGCCCCCCGGCAGGGTCTGGAAACACCATATATTTT. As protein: CASSPPAGSGNTIYF.

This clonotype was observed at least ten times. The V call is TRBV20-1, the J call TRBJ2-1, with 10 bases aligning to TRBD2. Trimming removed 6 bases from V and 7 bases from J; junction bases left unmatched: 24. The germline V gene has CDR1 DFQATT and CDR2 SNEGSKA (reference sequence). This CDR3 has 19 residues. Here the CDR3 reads CSAHIPGLASPQFENEQFF. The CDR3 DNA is TGCAGTGCCCATATTCCGGGACTAGCGAGCCCCCAATTCGAGAATGAGCAGTTCTTC.

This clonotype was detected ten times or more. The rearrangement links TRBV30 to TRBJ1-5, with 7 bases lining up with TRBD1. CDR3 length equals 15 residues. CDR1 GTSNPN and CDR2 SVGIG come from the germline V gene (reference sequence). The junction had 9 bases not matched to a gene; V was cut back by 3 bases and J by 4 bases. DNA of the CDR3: TGTGCCTGGAGCCACGGACAGGTCGATAATCAGCCCCAGCATTTT. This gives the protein CAWSHGQVDNQPQHF.

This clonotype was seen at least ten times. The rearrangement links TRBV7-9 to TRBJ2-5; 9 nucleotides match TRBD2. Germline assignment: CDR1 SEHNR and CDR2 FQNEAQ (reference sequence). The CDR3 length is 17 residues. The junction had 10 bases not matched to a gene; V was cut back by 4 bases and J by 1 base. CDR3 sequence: CASSWGLAGPLQETQYF. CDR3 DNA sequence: TGTGCCAGCAGCTGGGGCCTAGCGGGACCTCTCCAAGAGACCCAGTACTTC.

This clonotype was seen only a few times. For the CDR3, the DNA is TGTGCCAGCAGCCAAAAACCCGGGACAGGGGGAAGCAGTGGCTACACCTTC. This gives the protein CASSQKPGTGGSSGYTF. The chain couples TRBV4-2 to TRBJ1-2, with 11 bases identical to TRBD1. After removal of 2 bases from V and 7 bases from J, the junction contained 12 bases not matched to a gene. The CDR3 runs to 17 residues. Germline-derived CDR1 and CDR2 are LGHNA and YNFKEQ.

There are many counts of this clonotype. The DNA for the CDR3 is TGTGCCAGTAAGACAGGGGGCGAACGCAATCAGCCCCAGCATTTT. It is translated as CASKTGGERNQPQHF. This chain links TRBV19 with TRBJ1-5; 10 bases are a match to TRBD1. Looked up from germline, CDR1 is LNHDA and CDR2 is SQIVND (reference sequence). This CDR3 spans 15 amino acids. After removal of 7 bases from V and 2 bases from J, the junction contained 5 bases not matched to a gene.

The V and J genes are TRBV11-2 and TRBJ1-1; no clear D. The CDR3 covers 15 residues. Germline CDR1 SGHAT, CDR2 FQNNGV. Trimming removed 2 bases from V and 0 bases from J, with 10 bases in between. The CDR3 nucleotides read TGTGCCAGCAGCTTACACAGCAACATGAACACTGAAGCTTTCTTT. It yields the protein CASSLHSNMNTEAFF.

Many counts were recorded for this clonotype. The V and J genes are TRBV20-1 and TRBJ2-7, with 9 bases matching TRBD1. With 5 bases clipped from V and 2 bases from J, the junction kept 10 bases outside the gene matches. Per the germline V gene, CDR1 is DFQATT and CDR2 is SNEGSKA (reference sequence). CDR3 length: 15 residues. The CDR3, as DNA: TGCAGTGCTCGCACAGGGGGCGCTGGGGCCTACGAGCAGTACTTC. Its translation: CSARTGGAGAYEQYF.

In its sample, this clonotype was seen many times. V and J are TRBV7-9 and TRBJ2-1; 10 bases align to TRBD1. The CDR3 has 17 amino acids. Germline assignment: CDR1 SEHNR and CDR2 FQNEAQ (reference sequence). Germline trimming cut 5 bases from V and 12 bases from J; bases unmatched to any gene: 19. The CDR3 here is CASSIRTGGFQERSQFF. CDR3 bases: TGTGCCAGCAGCATTCGGACAGGGGGATTTCAAGAGCGGTCGCAGTTCTTC. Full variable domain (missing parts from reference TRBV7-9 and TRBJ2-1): DTGVSQNPRHKITKRGQNVTFRCDPISEHNRLYWYRQTLGQGPEFLTYFQNEAQLEKSRLLSDRFSAERPKGSFSTLEIQRTEQGDSAMYLCASSIRTGGFQERSQFFGPGTRLTVL.

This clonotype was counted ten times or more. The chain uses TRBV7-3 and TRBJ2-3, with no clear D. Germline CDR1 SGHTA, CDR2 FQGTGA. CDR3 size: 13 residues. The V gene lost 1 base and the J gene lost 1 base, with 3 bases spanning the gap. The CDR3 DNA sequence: TGTGCCAGCAGCTTAAGTCGCACAGATACGCAGTATTTT. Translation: CASSLSRTDTQYF.

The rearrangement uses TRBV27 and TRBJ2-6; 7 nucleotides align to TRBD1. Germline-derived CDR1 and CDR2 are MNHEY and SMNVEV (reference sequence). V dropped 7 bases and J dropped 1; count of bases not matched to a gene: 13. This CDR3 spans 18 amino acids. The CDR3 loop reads CASTPTGQLHSGANVLTF. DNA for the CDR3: TGTGCCAGCACCCCGACAGGGCAACTCCATTCTGGGGCCAACGTCCTGACTTTC.

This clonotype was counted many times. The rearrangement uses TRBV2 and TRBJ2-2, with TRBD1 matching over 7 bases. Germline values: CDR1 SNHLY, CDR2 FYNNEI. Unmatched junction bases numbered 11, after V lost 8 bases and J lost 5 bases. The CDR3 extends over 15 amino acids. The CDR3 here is CASSPIDRDTGELFF. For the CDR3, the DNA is TGTGCCAGCTCGCCGATAGACAGGGATACCGGGGAGCTGTTTTTT.

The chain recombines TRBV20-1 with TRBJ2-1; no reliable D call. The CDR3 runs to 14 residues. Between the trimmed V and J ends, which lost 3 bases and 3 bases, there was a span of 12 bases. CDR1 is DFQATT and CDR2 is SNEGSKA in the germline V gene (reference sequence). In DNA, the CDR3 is TGCAGTGCTAGTATCGCAGCCGACTACAATGAGCAGTTCTTC. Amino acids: CSASIAADYNEQFF.

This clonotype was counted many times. CDR3 coding DNA: TGTGCCACCAAGACAGCCGACACAGATACGCAGTATTTT. It translates to CATKTADTDTQYF. This sequence joins TRBV15 and TRBJ2-3; weak D call: TRBD1 (5 bases). The CDR3 has 13 residues. V was cut by 7 bases and J by 2 bases, with 10 bases left in between. CDR1 and CDR2 (germline): LNHNV, YYDKDF (reference sequence).

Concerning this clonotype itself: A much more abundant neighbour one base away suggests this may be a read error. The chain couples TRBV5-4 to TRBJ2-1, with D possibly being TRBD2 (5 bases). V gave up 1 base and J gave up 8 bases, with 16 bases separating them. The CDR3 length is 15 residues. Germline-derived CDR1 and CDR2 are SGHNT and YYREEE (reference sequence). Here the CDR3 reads CASSLRGPTPYEQFF. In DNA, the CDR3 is TGTGCCAGCAGCTTGAGAGGGCCTACACCTTATGAGCAGTTCTTC.

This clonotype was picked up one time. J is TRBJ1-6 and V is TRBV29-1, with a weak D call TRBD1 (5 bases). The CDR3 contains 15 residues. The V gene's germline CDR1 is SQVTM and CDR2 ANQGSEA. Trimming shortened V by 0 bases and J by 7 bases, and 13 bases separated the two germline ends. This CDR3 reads CSVEDLGTENSPLHF. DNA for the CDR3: TGCAGCGTTGAAGATCTTGGGACGGAAAATTCACCCCTCCACTTT.

CDR3 sequence (DNA): TGCGCCAGCAGCCAAGAGACTAGCAGTCAAGAGACCCAGTACTTC. This codes for CASSQETSSQETQYF. V and J are TRBV4-1 and TRBJ2-5; 7 positions match TRBD2. Looked up from germline, CDR1 is MGHRA and CDR2 is YSYEKL. The CDR3 has 15 amino acids. V dropped 0 bases and J dropped 2; count of bases not matched to a gene: 3.

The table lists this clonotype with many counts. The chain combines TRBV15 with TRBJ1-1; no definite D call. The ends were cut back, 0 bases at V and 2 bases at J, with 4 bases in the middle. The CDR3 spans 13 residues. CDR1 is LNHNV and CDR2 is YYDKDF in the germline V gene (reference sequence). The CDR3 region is CATSRDYNTEAFF. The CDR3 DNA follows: TGTGCCACCAGCAGAGATTATAACACTGAAGCTTTCTTT. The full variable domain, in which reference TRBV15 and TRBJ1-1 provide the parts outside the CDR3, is DAMVIQNPRYQVTQFGKPVTLSCSQTLNHNVMYWYQQKSSQAPKLLFHYYDKDFNNEADTPDNFQSRRPNTSFCFLDIRSPGLGDTAMYLCATSRDYNTEAFFGQGTRLTVV.

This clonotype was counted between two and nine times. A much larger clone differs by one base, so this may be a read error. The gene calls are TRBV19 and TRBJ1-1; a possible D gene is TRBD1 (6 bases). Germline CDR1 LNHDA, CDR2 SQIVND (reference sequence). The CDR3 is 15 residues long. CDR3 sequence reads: CASSIGGQLNTEASF. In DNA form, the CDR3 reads TGTGCCAGTAGTATAGGGGGACAATTGAACACTGAAGCTTCCTTT.

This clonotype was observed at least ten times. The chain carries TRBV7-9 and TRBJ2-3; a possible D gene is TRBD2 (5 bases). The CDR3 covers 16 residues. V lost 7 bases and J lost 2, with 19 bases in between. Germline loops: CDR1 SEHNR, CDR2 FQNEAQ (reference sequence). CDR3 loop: CASTNQLVPHTDTQYF. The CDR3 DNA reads TGTGCCAGCACCAACCAACTAGTCCCCCACACAGATACGCAGTATTTT. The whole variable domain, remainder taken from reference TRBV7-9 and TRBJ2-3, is DTGVSQNPRHKITKRGQNVTFRCDPISEHNRLYWYRQTLGQGPEFLTYFQNEAQLEKSRLLSDRFSAERPKGSFSTLEIQRTEQGDSAMYLCASTNQLVPHTDTQYFGPGTRLTVL.

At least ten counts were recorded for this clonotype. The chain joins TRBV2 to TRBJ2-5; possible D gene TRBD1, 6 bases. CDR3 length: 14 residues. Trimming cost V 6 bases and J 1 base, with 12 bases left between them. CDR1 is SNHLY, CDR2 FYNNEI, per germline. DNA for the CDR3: TGTGCCAGCAGCCCGGACAGAAGCCAAGAGACCCAGTACTTC. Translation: CASSPDRSQETQYF.

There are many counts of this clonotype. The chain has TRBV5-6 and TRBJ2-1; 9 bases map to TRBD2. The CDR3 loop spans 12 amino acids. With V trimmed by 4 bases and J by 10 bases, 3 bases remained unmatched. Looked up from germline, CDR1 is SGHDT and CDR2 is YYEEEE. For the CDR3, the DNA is TGTGCCAGCAGCCCTAGCGGGACCGAGCAGTTCTTC. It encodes CASSPSGTEQFF. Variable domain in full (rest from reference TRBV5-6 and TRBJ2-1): DAGVTQSPTHLIKTRGQQVTLRCSPKSGHDTVSWYQQALGQGPQFIFQYYEEEERQRGNFPDRFSGHQFPNYSSELNVNALLLGDSALYLCASSPSGTEQFFGPGTRLTVL.

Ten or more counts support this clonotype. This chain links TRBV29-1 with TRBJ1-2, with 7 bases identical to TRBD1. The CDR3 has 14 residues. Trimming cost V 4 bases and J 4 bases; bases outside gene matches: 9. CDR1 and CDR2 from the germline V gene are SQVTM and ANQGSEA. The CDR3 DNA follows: TGCAGCGTTGTTGAGGGGGCCACATTCTATGGCTACACCTTC. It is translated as CSVVEGATFYGYTF.

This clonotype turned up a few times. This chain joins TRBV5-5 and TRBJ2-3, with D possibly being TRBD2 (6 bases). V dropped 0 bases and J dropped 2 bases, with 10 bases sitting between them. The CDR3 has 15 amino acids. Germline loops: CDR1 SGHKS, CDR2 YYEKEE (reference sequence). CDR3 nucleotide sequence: TGTGCCAGCAGCTTGGTTGGACTAAACACAGATACGCAGTATTTT. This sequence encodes CASSLVGLNTDTQYF.